The 8 T cell receptor beta chains below come from one sample, sequenced in a study of cytomegalovirus exposure and HLA in healthy donors. Primers included in the PCR were 60 Vbeta and 13 Jbeta primers. Libraries were prepared by immunoSEQ multiplex PCR; TCRdb keeps only in-frame clonotypes and omits some of them. The table lists about 83,000 clones, more than 60% of them singletons, with under 6% in the top ten. The sample consisted of PBMCs. The origin of the receptors is a man between 18 and 35 years old in good health and CMV-seropositive.

The rearrangement joins TRBV7-8 to TRBJ2-7; TRBD2 agrees at 8 bases. The CDR3 covers 13 residues. CDR1 is SGHVS, CDR2 FQNEAQ, per germline. The junction had 7 bases not matched to a gene; V was cut back by 5 bases and J by 7 bases. The CDR3: CASSPTPGGEQYF. In DNA, the CDR3 is TGTGCCAGCAGCCCCACCCCGGGAGGGGAGCAGTACTTC.

This chain links TRBV29-1 with TRBJ2-2, with TRBD2 identical over 10 bases. The V gene's germline CDR1 is SQVTM and CDR2 ANQGSEA. The CDR3 consists of 13 residues. The junction had 4 bases not matched to a gene; V was cut back by 7 bases and J by 5 bases. The CDR3 nucleotides are TGCAGCGCTGTAGCGGGAGGAACCGGGGAGCTGTTTTTT. It specifies CSAVAGGTGELFF.

The chain combines TRBV5-4 with TRBJ2-7, with 11 bases identical to TRBD2. The CDR3 is 16 residues long. The V and J ends lost 4 bases and 7 bases, in that order; junction bases with no gene match: 13. CDR1 and CDR2 from the germline V gene are SGHNT and YYREEE (reference sequence). DNA of the CDR3: TGTGCCAGCAGCCACCCCGGTACTAGCGGGAGAAGGGAGCAGTACTTC. This encodes CASSHPGTSGRREQYF.

The chain is built from TRBV25-1 and TRBJ2-3; D unresolved. The V gene lost 4 bases and the J gene lost 1 base, with 9 bases spanning the gap. Per the germline V gene, CDR1 is MGHDK and CDR2 is SYGVNS. CDR3 length: 14 residues. The CDR3 DNA sequence: TGTGCCAGCAGTGGAAATCAGGGCACAGATACGCAGTATTTT. This gives the protein CASSGNQGTDTQYF.

V is TRBV20-1 and J is TRBJ2-5, with a weak D call TRBD1 (6 bases). CDR1 is DFQATT and CDR2 is SNEGSKA in the germline V gene (reference sequence). V was trimmed by 6 bases and J by 5 bases, leaving 10 bases between them. This CDR3 has 11 amino acids. CDR3 region: CSASGDETQYF. Here the CDR3 DNA reads TGCAGTGCATCAGGGGATGAGACCCAGTACTTC.

The chain combines TRBV4-1 with TRBJ2-5; 10 bases are shared with TRBD2. The CDR3 is 16 amino acids. Looked up from germline, CDR1 is MGHRA and CDR2 is YSYEKL. Trimming removed 3 bases from V and 1 base from J; junction bases left unmatched: 5. The CDR3 DNA sequence: TGCGCCAGCAGCCACCTTCTAGCGGGAGTCCAAGAGACCCAGTACTTC. Protein sequence: CASSHLLAGVQETQYF.

V is TRBV18 and J is TRBJ2-7, with D possibly TRBD2 on 6 matching bases. This CDR3 spans 15 amino acids. V lost 6 bases to trimming and J lost 0 bases, with 15 bases between them. The germline V gene encodes CDR1 KGHSH and CDR2 LQKENI. The CDR3 DNA follows: TGTGCCAGCTCGGCGGGGTGGGGTGGCTCCTACGAGCAGTACTTC. It is translated as CASSAGWGGSYEQYF.

There are a few counts of this clone. The V call is TRBV5-6, the J call TRBJ1-1, with 9 bases lining up with TRBD1. The germline gives CDR1 SGHDT, CDR2 YYEEEE. The CDR3 spans 13 residues. The trim removed 3 bases at V and 4 bases at J, leaving 1 base unmatched. Here the CDR3 reads CASSWGQGTEAFF. The CDR3 DNA reads as TGTGCCAGCAGCTGGGGACAGGGCACTGAAGCTTTCTTT.